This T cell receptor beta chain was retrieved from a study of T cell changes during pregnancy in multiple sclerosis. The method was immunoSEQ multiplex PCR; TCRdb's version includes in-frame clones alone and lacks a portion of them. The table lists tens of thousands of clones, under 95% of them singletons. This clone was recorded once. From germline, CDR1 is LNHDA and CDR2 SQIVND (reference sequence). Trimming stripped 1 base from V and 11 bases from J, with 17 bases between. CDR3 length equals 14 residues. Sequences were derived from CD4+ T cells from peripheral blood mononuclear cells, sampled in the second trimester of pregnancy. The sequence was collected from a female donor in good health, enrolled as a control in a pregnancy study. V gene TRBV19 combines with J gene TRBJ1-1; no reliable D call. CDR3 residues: CASSIGQATPNAFF. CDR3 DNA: TGTGCCAGTAGTATAGGTCAGGCAACCCCCAATGCTTTCTTT. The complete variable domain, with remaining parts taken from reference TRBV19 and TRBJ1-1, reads DGGITQSPKYLFRKEGQNVTLSCEQNLNHDAMYWYRQDPGQGLRLIYYSQIVNDFQKGDIAEGYSVSREKKESFPLTVTSAQKNPTAFYLCASSIGQATPNAFFGQGTRLTVV.